The 27 T cell receptor beta chains below all came from one sample that was sequenced in a study of blood T cells in healthy people across ages. The use of a sample-barcoded 5' primer and a J-beta primer mix characterized a second PCR of 7 to 11 cycles. In TCRdb, the 5' RACE reads were re-called with MiXCR into one record per CDR3 protein. The sample yields fewer than 2,000,000 distinct CDR3 sequences, about 39% seen once. The sample was blood. The source of these receptors is a human donor in good health.

The chain combines TRBV4-1 with TRBJ2-7; D not certain. The V gene lost 0 bases and the J gene lost 6 bases, with 12 bases spanning the gap. Germline CDR1 reads MGHRA; CDR2 reads YSYEKL. CDR3 length: 14 amino acids. CDR3 protein: CASSQDQTVREQYF. In DNA, the CDR3 is TGCGCCAGCAGCCAAGACCAAACGGTCCGCGAGCAGTACTTC.

This sequence joins TRBV20-1 and TRBJ1-2; TRBD1 aligns across 8 bases. J lost 7 bases, V lost 6 bases, and 10 bases had no gene match. From germline, CDR1 is DFQATT and CDR2 SNEGSKA (reference sequence). This CDR3 comprises 13 residues. In nucleotides, the CDR3 is TGCAGTGCCCATAAGGGCAGGGGGCTTGGCTACACCTTC. Its protein product is CSAHKGRGLGYTF.

This clonotype was observed a few times. This chain uses TRBV6-1 with TRBJ1-2; tentative D call: TRBD1 (6 bases). The germline gives CDR1 MNHNS, CDR2 SASEGT. Trimming left V 6 bases short and J 4 bases short, with 30 bases between. The CDR3 has 19 residues. The CDR3 bases are TGTGCCAGCAGAGAGCACGAGTTTTGGGGGGGCGATTTAAGCTATGGCTACACCTTC. It codes for CASREHEFWGGDLSYGYTF.

This clonotype has just a few counts. The chain joins TRBV7-9 to TRBJ1-2; 9 bases are a match to TRBD1. Germline CDR1 reads SEHNR; CDR2 reads FQNEAQ (reference sequence). There are 16 residues in the CDR3. The trim removed 5 bases at V and 2 bases at J, leaving 9 bases unmatched. As DNA, the CDR3 is TGTGCCAGCAGCCAAACCACAGGGGGCGCAAACTATGGCTACACCTTC. Translated: CASSQTTGGANYGYTF. Complete variable domain (other parts from reference TRBV7-9 and TRBJ1-2): DTGVSQNPRHKITKRGQNVTFRCDPISEHNRLYWYRQTLGQGPEFLTYFQNEAQLEKSRLLSDRFSAERPKGSFSTLEIQRTEQGDSAMYLCASSQTTGGANYGYTFGSGTRLTVV.

This clonotype was observed a few times. The chain links TRBV7-2 to TRBJ1-2; TRBD1 agrees at 8 bases. After removal of 2 bases from V and 3 bases from J, the junction contained 8 bases not matched to a gene. The CDR3 sequence is 16 residues long. CDR1 SGHTA and CDR2 FQGNSA come from the germline V gene. CDR3 sequence (DNA): TGTGCCAGCAGCTTACCTCAGGGGGCGCTTGACTATGGCTACACCTTC. The encoded protein is CASSLPQGALDYGYTF.

Note on this clonotype: One end of the junction fails to match germline, which may point to a read error. The rearrangement joins TRBV11-1 to TRBJ2-4; D is unresolved. TRBJ2-5 matches the DNA end more closely, so the J call is doubtful. The CDR3 runs to 14 residues. The germline CDR1 and CDR2 sequences are SGHAT and FQDESV (reference sequence). Here the CDR3 reads CASSLNLNQGTQYF. The CDR3 coding sequence is TGTGCCAGCAGCTTAAACCTTAACCAAGGGACCCAGTACTTC.

This chain uses TRBV15 with TRBJ2-5; D possibly matches TRBD1 or TRBD2 (5 bases each). The CDR3 loop spans 15 amino acids. Trimming shortened V by 0 bases and J by 1 base, and 9 bases separated the two germline ends. CDR1 and CDR2 from the germline V gene are LNHNV and YYDKDF (reference sequence). The CDR3: CATSRDGGFQETQYF. The CDR3 region has the DNA TGTGCCACCAGCAGAGATGGGGGATTCCAAGAGACCCAGTACTTC. The full variable domain, its missing parts supplied by reference TRBV15 and TRBJ2-5, is DAMVIQNPRYQVTQFGKPVTLSCSQTLNHNVMYWYQQKSSQAPKLLFHYYDKDFNNEADTPDNFQSRRPNTSFCFLDIRSPGLGDTAMYLCATSRDGGFQETQYFGPGTRLLVL.

This clonotype was observed a handful of times. The chain recombines TRBV5-5 with TRBJ1-4, with no clear D. This CDR3 comprises 17 residues. The V end was cut by 4 bases, the J end by 3 bases, with 19 bases between. Germline CDR1 is SGHKS and CDR2 is YYEKEE (reference sequence). CDR3 sequence reads: CASSMQVPAASNEKLFF. In nucleotides, the CDR3 is TGTGCCAGCAGCATGCAGGTCCCTGCAGCTTCTAATGAAAAACTGTTTTTT.

This clonotype was seen repeatedly, ten times or more. The V call is TRBV4-3, the J call TRBJ2-7, with 14 positions matching TRBD2. The CDR3 runs 17 residues. The germline CDR1 and CDR2 sequences are LGHNA and YSLEER. The J segment lost 4 bases and the V segment lost 2 bases, leaving 7 bases of the junction unmatched. The chain's CDR3 is CASSQSLTSGGAYEQYF. Written as DNA, the CDR3 is TGCGCCAGCAGCCAAAGCTTGACTAGCGGGGGGGCGTACGAGCAGTACTTC.

The V call is TRBV5-1, the J call TRBJ1-1; D unclear. This CDR3 has 12 residues. V was shortened by 8 bases and J by 3 bases, with 11 bases between the two germline ends. The germline V gene encodes CDR1 SGHRS and CDR2 YFSETQ. The CDR3 here is CASASWDTEAFF. The CDR3 DNA follows: TGCGCCAGTGCAAGTTGGGACACTGAAGCTTTCTTT.

The chain links TRBV24-1 to TRBJ2-5; TRBD2 matches at 8 bases. This CDR3 comprises 16 residues. The germline V gene encodes CDR1 KGHDR and CDR2 SFDVKD. Trimming cost V 4 bases and J 5 bases; bases outside gene matches: 11. CDR3 region: CATSDSRAGAGETQYF. The CDR3 bases are TGTGCCACCAGTGACTCACGAGCGGGGGCGGGCGAGACCCAGTACTTC.

There are many counts of this clonotype. The chain recombines TRBV27 with TRBJ2-1, with D tentatively TRBD2 (6 bases). Trimming cost V 4 bases and J 0 bases, with 7 bases left between them. The germline V gene has CDR1 MNHEY and CDR2 SMNVEV (reference sequence). This CDR3 comprises 14 residues. The CDR3 spells CASSWGDSYNEQFF. In nucleotides, the CDR3 is TGTGCCAGCAGTTGGGGGGACTCCTACAATGAGCAGTTCTTC.

This clonotype was found a few times. The chain joins TRBV6-5 to TRBJ2-7; D ambiguous. The ends were cut back, 4 bases at V and 3 bases at J, with 16 bases in the middle. The CDR3 runs 15 residues. The V gene's germline CDR1 is MNHEY and CDR2 SVGAGI. This chain's CDR3 is CASSSPRRRSYEQYF. The CDR3 DNA reads as TGTGCCAGCAGTTCGCCCAGGAGACGGAGCTACGAGCAGTACTTC.

This clonotype turned up a few times. The chain is built from TRBV3-1 and TRBJ2-1; no firm D call. Trimming pared 0 bases from V and 9 bases from J, leaving 15 bases between. The CDR3 covers 15 residues. Germline CDR1 reads LGHDT; CDR2 reads YNNKEL (reference sequence). The CDR3 nucleotides read TGTGCCAGCAGCCAAGATCCTTCAGGCACGGGTGAGCAGTTCTTC. This codes for CASSQDPSGTGEQFF.

The chain employs TRBV28 and TRBJ2-5; 9 nucleotides line up with TRBD1. The trim removed 2 bases at V and 3 bases at J, leaving 4 bases unmatched. CDR1 is MDHEN and CDR2 is SYDVKM in the germline V gene. The CDR3 runs 15 residues. CDR3 amino acids: CASSLGTGLEETQYF. DNA of the CDR3: TGTGCCAGCAGTTTAGGGACAGGGTTAGAAGAGACCCAGTACTTC.

This clonotype appeared a few times. The chain joins TRBV12-3 or TRBV12-4 to TRBJ1-5; D ambiguous. CDR3 size: 13 residues. Between the trimmed V and J ends, which lost 3 bases and 5 bases, there was a span of 8 bases. The CDR3 here is CASSFFGDQPQHF. The CDR3 DNA follows: TGTGCCAGCAGTTTTTTTGGGGATCAGCCCCAGCATTTT.

This chain uses TRBV28 with TRBJ2-3, with D perhaps TRBD1 (6 bases). This CDR3 has 16 residues. Trimming stripped 0 bases from V and 4 bases from J, with 14 bases between. The germline gives CDR1 MDHEN, CDR2 SYDVKM. The CDR3 region has the DNA TGTGCCAGCAGTTTATGGGCCGCTGGGGGCGCAGATACGCAGTATTTT. The encoded protein is CASSLWAAGGADTQYF.

This clonotype was seen a few times. The chain has TRBV7-9 and TRBJ2-6; D is unclear. The CDR3 extends over 16 amino acids. Germline V gene sequence: CDR1 SEHNR, CDR2 FQNEAQ (reference sequence). V gave up 3 bases and J gave up 5 bases, with 14 bases separating them. The CDR3 protein is CASSFDATVRANVLTF. Here the CDR3 DNA reads TGTGCCAGCAGCTTTGACGCCACCGTTCGGGCCAACGTCCTGACTTTC.

The chain combines TRBV29-1 with TRBJ1-5; D is unresolved. The CDR3 spans 14 residues. Germline CDR1 reads SQVTM; CDR2 reads ANQGSEA. Trimming removed 5 bases at V and 0 bases at J, with 11 bases between. This CDR3 reads CSVLAGNSNQPQHF. DNA of the CDR3: TGCAGCGTTCTAGCAGGCAATAGCAATCAGCCCCAGCATTTT.

The chain employs TRBV29-1 and TRBJ2-3; perhaps TRBD1 as D (5 bases). This CDR3 has 13 residues. Germline V CDR1 and CDR2: SQVTM, ANQGSEA. V was cut by 2 bases and J by 4 bases, with 10 bases left in between. CDR3: CSVERIGADTQYF. CDR3 nucleotide sequence: TGCAGCGTTGAAAGAATAGGGGCAGATACGCAGTATTTT.

This clonotype was recorded a few times. The chain joins TRBV5-6 to TRBJ2-7, with 7 bases fitting TRBD1. In germline, CDR1 is SGHDT, CDR2 YYEEEE. The J segment lost 2 bases and the V segment lost 4 bases, leaving 6 bases of the junction unmatched. CDR3 length equals 14 residues. Here the CDR3 DNA reads TGTGCCAGCAGCCAGGACAGGATACCCTACGAGCAGTACTTC. Encoded protein: CASSQDRIPYEQYF.

The chain is built from TRBV27 and TRBJ1-2; weak D call: TRBD1 (5 bases). Germline-derived CDR1 and CDR2 are MNHEY and SMNVEV (reference sequence). V was clipped by 6 bases and J by 3 bases, with 11 bases between them. The CDR3 runs 13 residues. The CDR3: CASRYGGDYGYTF. DNA for the CDR3: TGTGCCAGCAGGTACGGGGGGGACTATGGCTACACCTTC.

The chain links TRBV9 to TRBJ1-2; D is uncertain. The ends were cut back, 0 bases at V and 5 bases at J, with 11 bases in the middle. The CDR3 has 14 residues. Looked up from germline, CDR1 is SGDLS and CDR2 is YYNGEE. The CDR3 DNA sequence: TGTGCCAGCAGCGTAGCTGCAGACCCTTATGGCTACACCTTC. This encodes CASSVAADPYGYTF.

This clonotype was observed a few times. This chain links TRBV7-2 with TRBJ2-5, with 8 bases matching TRBD2. Germline V gene lookup returns CDR1 SGHTA and CDR2 FQGNSA. The CDR3 runs 16 residues. Losses at the gene ends were 4 bases for V and 4 bases for J; bases not matched to a gene: 11. CDR3: CASSSPWRGASETQYF. Written as DNA, the CDR3 is TGTGCCAGCAGCTCTCCATGGCGGGGGGCATCAGAGACCCAGTACTTC.

This clonotype has just a few counts. V usage is TRBV27 and J usage is TRBJ2-3; D remains unclear. CDR1 is MNHEY and CDR2 is SMNVEV in the germline V gene (reference sequence). The V and J ends lost 3 bases and 2 bases respectively, with 12 bases between them. This CDR3 is built from 15 residues. In DNA form, the CDR3 reads TGTGCCAGCAGTTTGTTGGCTGCCTACACAGATACGCAGTATTTT. This gives the protein CASSLLAAYTDTQYF.

The chain combines TRBV7-6 with TRBJ2-3; maybe TRBD2 (5 bases). Germline-derived CDR1 and CDR2 are SGHVS and FNYEAQ. Trimming cost V 5 bases and J 4 bases, with 16 bases left between them. The CDR3 length is 15 residues. CDR3 loop: CASSAGYSGADTQYF. CDR3 coding DNA: TGTGCCAGCAGCGCTGGCTATTCCGGGGCAGATACGCAGTATTTT.

The J gene is TRBJ1-1, the V gene TRBV3-1; 8 bases align to TRBD1. The CDR3 consists of 17 residues. Germline loops: CDR1 LGHDT, CDR2 YNNKEL (reference sequence). The V segment lost 3 bases and the J segment 6 bases; nucleotides outside the gene matches: 15. The CDR3: CASSHNYRTGRGPEAFF. The CDR3 DNA follows: TGTGCCAGCAGCCACAATTATCGGACAGGGCGGGGTCCTGAAGCTTTCTTT.